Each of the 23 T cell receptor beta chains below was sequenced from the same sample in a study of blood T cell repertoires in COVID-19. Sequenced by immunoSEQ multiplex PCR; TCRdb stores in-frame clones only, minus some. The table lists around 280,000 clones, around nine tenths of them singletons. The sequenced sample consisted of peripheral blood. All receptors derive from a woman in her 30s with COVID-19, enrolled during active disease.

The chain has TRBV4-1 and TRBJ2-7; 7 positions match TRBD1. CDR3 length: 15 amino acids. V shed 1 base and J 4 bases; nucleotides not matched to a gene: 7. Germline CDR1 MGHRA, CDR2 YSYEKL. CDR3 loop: CASSQAEQGWYEQYF. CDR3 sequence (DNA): TGCGCCAGCAGCCAAGCAGAACAGGGGTGGTACGAGCAGTACTTC.

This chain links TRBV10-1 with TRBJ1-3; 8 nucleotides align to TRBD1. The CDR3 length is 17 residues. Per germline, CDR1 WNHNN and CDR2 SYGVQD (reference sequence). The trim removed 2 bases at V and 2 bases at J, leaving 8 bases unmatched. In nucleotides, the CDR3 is TGCGCCAGCAGTGAGCCTCCGACAGGGGAAGCTGGAAACACCATATATTTT. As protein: CASSEPPTGEAGNTIYF.

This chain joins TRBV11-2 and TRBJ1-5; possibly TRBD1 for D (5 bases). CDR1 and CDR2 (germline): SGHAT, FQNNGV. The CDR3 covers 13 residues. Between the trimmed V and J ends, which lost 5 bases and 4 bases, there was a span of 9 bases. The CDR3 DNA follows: TGTGCCAGCAGCGGGGGGATGAATCAGCCCCAGCATTTT. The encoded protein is CASSGGMNQPQHF.

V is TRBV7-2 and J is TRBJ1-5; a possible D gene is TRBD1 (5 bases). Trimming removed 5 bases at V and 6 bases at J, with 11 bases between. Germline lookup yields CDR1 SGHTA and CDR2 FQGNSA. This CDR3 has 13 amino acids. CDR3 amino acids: CASSEGASQPQHF. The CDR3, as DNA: TGTGCCAGCAGCGAAGGGGCGTCTCAGCCCCAGCATTTT.

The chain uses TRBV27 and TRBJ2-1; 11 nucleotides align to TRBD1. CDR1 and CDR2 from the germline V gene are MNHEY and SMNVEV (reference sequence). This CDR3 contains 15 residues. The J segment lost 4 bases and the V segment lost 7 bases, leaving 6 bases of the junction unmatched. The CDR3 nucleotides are TGTGCCAGCACCCTGGGGACAGGGGGTTACAATGAGCAGTTCTTC. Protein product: CASTLGTGGYNEQFF.

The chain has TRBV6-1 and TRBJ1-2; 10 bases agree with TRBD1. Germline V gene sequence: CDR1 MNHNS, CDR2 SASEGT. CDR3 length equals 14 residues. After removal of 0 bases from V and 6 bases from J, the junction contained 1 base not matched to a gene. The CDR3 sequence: CASSEAGTGDGYTF. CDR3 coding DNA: TGTGCCAGCAGTGAAGCCGGGACAGGGGATGGCTACACCTTC.

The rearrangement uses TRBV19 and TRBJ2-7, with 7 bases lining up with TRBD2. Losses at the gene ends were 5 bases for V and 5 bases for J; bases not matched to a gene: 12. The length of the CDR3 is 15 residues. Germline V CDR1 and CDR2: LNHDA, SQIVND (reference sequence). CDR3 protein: CASSPPGLEINEQYF. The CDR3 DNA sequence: TGTGCCAGTAGTCCTCCCGGACTAGAAATCAACGAGCAGTACTTC. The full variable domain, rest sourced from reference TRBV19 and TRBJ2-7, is DGGITQSPKYLFRKEGQNVTLSCEQNLNHDAMYWYRQDPGQGLRLIYYSQIVNDFQKGDIAEGYSVSREKKESFPLTVTSAQKNPTAFYLCASSPPGLEINEQYFGPGTRLTVT.

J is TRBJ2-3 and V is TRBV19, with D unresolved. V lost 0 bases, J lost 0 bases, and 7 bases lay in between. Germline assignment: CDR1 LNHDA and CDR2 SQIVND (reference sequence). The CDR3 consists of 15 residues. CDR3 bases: TGTGCCAGTAGTATAGATCTTGGCAGCACAGATACGCAGTATTTT. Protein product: CASSIDLGSTDTQYF.

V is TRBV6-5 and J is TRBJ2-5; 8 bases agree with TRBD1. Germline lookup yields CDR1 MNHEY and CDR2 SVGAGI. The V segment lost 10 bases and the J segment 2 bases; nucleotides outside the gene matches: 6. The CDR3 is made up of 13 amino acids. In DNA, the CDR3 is TGTGCCACCTGGGGACAGGTACAAGAGACCCAGTACTTC. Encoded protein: CATWGQVQETQYF.

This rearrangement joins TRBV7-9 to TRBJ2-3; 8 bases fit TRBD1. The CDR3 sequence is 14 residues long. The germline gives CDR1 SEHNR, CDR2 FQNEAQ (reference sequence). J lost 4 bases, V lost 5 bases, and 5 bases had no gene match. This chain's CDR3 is CASSQTGESDTQYF. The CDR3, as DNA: TGTGCCAGCAGCCAGACAGGGGAGTCAGATACGCAGTATTTT.

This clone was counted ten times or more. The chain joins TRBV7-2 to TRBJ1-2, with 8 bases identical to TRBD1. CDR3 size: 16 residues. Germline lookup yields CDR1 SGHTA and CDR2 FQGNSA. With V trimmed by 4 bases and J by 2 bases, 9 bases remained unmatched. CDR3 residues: CASSSGGSRTNYGYTF. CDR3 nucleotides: TGTGCCAGCAGCTCAGGGGGCAGCAGGACCAACTATGGCTACACCTTC. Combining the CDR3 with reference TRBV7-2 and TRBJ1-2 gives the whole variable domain GAGVSQSPSNKVTEKGKDVELRCDPISGHTALYWYRQSLGQGLEFLIYFQGNSAPDKSGLPSDRFSAERTGGSVSTLTIQRTQQEDSAVYLCASSSGGSRTNYGYTFGSGTRLTVV.

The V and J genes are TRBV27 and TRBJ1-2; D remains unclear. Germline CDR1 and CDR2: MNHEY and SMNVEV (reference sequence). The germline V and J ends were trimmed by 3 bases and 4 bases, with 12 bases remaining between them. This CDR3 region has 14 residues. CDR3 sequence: CASSFGRSFYGYTF. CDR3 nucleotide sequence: TGTGCCAGCAGTTTCGGTCGGAGTTTCTATGGCTACACCTTC.

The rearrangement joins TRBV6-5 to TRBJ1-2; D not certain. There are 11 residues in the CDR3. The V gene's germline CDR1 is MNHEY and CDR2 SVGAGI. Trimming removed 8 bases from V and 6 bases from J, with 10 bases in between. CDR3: CASGGPDGYTF. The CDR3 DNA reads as TGTGCCAGCGGAGGGCCGGATGGCTACACCTTC.

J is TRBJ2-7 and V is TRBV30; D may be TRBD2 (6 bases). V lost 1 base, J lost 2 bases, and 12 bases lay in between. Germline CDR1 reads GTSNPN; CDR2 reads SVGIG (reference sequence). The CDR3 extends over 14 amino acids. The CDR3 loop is CAWSAGTLTYEQYF. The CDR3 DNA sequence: TGTGCCTGGAGTGCCGGGACTCTTACCTACGAGCAGTACTTC.

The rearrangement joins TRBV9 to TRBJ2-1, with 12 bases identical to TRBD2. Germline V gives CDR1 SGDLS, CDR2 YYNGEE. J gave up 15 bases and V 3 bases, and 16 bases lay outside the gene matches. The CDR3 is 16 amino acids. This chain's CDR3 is CASSDSSRTSGKGLFF. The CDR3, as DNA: TGTGCCAGCAGCGACTCTTCTCGGACTAGCGGGAAAGGCTTGTTCTTC.

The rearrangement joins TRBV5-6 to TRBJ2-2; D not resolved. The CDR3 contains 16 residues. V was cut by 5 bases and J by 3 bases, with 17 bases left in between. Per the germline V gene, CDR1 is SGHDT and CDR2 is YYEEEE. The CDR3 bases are TGTGCCAGCAGGCAAGGCAGGCAAAGCTACACCGGGGAGCTGTTTTTT. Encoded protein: CASRQGRQSYTGELFF.

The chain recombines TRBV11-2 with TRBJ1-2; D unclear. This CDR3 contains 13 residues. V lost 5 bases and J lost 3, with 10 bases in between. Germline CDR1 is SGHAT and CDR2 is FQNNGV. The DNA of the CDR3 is TGTGCCAGCAGCCCCGACATCGACTATGGCTACACCTTC. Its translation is CASSPDIDYGYTF.

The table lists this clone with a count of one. CDR3 sequence (DNA): TGTGCCAGTAGCCCGACCGCAGGCAGCCCCAATCAGCCCCAGCATTTT. Encoded protein: CASSPTAGSPNQPQHF. The chain joins TRBV19 to TRBJ1-5; the D is unclear. The CDR3 sequence is 16 residues long. Germline V gene data show CDR1 as LNHDA and CDR2 as SQIVND (reference sequence). Trimming left V 6 bases short and J 3 bases short, with 18 bases between. The full variable domain, in which reference TRBV19 and TRBJ1-5 provide the parts outside the CDR3, is DGGITQSPKYLFRKEGQNVTLSCEQNLNHDAMYWYRQDPGQGLRLIYYSQIVNDFQKGDIAEGYSVSREKKESFPLTVTSAQKNPTAFYLCASSPTAGSPNQPQHFGDGTRLSIL.

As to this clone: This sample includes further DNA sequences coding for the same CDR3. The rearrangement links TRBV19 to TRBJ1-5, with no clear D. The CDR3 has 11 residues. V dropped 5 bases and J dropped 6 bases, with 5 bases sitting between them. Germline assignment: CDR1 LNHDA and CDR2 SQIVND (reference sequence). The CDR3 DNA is TGTGCCAGTAGTGAGGGTCAGCCCCAGCATTTT. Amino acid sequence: CASSEGQPQHF.

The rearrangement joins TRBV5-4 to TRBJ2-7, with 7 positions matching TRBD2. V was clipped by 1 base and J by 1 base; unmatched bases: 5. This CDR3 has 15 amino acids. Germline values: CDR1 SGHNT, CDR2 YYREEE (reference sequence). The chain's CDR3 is CASSLLGEGSYEQYF. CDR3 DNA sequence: TGTGCCAGCAGCTTGTTGGGGGAGGGATCCTACGAGCAGTACTTC.

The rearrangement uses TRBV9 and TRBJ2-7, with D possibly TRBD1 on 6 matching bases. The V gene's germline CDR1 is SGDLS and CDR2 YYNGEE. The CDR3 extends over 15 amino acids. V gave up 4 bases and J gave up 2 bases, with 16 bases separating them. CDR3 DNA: TGTGCCAGCAGCCAGGGACACTCAGGCCCCTACGAGCAGTACTTC. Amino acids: CASSQGHSGPYEQYF.

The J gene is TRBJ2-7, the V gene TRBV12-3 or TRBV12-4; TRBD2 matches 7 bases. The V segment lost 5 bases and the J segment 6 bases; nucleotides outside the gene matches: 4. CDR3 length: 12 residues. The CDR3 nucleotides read TGTGCCAGCAGTCCCGGACTAGTCGAGCAGTACTTC. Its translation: CASSPGLVEQYF.

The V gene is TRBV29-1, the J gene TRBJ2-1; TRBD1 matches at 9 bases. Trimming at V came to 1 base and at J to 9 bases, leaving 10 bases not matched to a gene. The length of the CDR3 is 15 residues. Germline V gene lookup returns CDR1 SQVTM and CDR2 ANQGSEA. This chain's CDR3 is CSVEGFGTGNPEQFF. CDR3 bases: TGCAGCGTTGAAGGATTCGGGACAGGGAATCCTGAGCAGTTCTTC.